The source of this TCR beta chain is a study of response to subunit inactivated influenza vaccine. Findings of the study overall: Authors suggested seasonal influenza vaccinations each recruit few new T cells.

TCRdb analysed the RT-PCR reads with MiXCR anew, one entry per CDR3 protein. The sample has around 570,000 distinct CDR3 sequences, around 8% seen once; the top ten hold over 10%. The CDR3 loop spans 14 amino acids. The germline CDR1 and CDR2 sequences are MNHEY and SMNVEV (reference sequence). V gave up 1 base and J gave up 5 bases, with 12 bases separating them. On this clonotype itself: Its antigen is as yet unknown.

The receptor comes from a man aged 50 to 69 who received an inactivated influenza vaccine. This chain connects TRBV27 to TRBJ2-7, with D unclear. The material sequenced was PBMCs from blood, taken less than 30 months after vaccination. The CDR3 here is CASSLWQASHEQYF. CDR3 DNA: TGTGCCAGCAGTTTATGGCAGGCGTCCCACGAGCAGTACTTC.